The rows below give T cell receptor beta chains drawn from one sample of a study of cytomegalovirus exposure and HLA in healthy donors. The protocol was immunoSEQ multiplex PCR, while the TCRdb copy is restricted to in-frame clones and leaves out a portion. The table shows approximately 160,000 clones, with 91% occurring only once. Sequencing used PBMCs. The receptor source for this set is a woman between 18 and 29 years old in good health and CMV-seropositive. Each CDR3 is given with its conserved first and last residue. D genes are given only for firm matches. Size tells how often a clone was seen (once, few, many) or the class of an expanded clone, and some rows leave it out.

V gene	clone size	J gene	D gene	CDR3 DNA	CDR3 protein
TRBV30	few	TRBJ1-2	.	TGTGCCTGTCAGACAGTAAACCACTATGGCTACACCTTC	CACQTVNHYGYTF
TRBV18	once	TRBJ1-5	.	TGTGCCAGCTCACTTCTACCGGGACTCAACTTAGGGGACGATCAGCCCCAGCATTTT	CASSLLPGLNLGDDQPQHF
TRBV7-2	.	TRBJ2-1	.	TGTGCCAGCAGCACCCGACCTAGCGCGAGCTCCTACAATGAGCAGTTCTTC	CASSTRPSASSYNEQFF
TRBV19	few	TRBJ2-1	TRBD2	TGTGCCAGTAGTATATATGCTAGCGGGAGGGCAGCATCCATCAAAAATGAGCAGTTCTTC	CASSIYASGRAASIKNEQFF
TRBV6-5	.	TRBJ1-1	.	TGTGCCAGCAGTTCCGGGACTCGGAGGACTGAAGCTTTCTTT	CASSSGTRRTEAFF
TRBV11-1	.	TRBJ2-5	.	TGTGCCAGCAGCTACACAGGAGGGTCCGCCCAAGAGACCCAGTACTTC	CASSYTGGSAQETQYF
TRBV27	.	TRBJ2-6	.	TGTGCCAGCAGAATGGAGAGCTCTGGGGCCAACGTCCTGACTTTC	CASRMESSGANVLTF
TRBV28	.	TRBJ2-1	.	TGTGCCAGCAGTCCGCCAGGGAAGACCTACAATGAGCAGTTCTTC	CASSPPGKTYNEQFF
TRBV7-8	.	TRBJ2-5	.	TGTGCCAGCAGTGTCTCGGCTAGGGGAGAGACCCAGTACTTC	CASSVSARGETQYF
TRBV6-5	.	TRBJ1-3	TRBD1	TGTGCCAGCACCGAGGACAGGATGTCTGGAAACACCATATATTTT	CASTEDRMSGNTIYF
TRBV27	.	TRBJ1-5	TRBD1	TGTGCCAGCAGTAGCCACAGGGGAGTCAGCAATCAGCCCCAGCATTTT	CASSSHRGVSNQPQHF
TRBV19	.	TRBJ2-2	TRBD1	TGTGCCGCCTCTCGACAGGGCCTAGGGGAGCTGTTTTTT	CAASRQGLGELFF
TRBV29-1	few	TRBJ1-1	TRBD1	TGCAGCGTAGGGACAGCGAACACTGAAGCTTTCTTT	CSVGTANTEAFF
TRBV6-5	.	TRBJ2-2	.	TGTGCCAGCAGTTCCAGGGCAGGGGCTAACGGGGAGCTGTTTTTT	CASSSRAGANGELFF
TRBV5-1	.	TRBJ2-3	TRBD2	TGCGCCAGCAGCTTGCTAGCGGGAGGAGGCACAGATACGCAGTATTTT	CASSLLAGGGTDTQYF
TRBV2	.	TRBJ1-5	.	TGTGCCAGCAGTCGCCAGGCTAGCAATCAGCCCCAGCATTTT	CASSRQASNQPQHF
TRBV5-8	.	TRBJ2-1	TRBD2	TGTGCCAGCAGACTAGCGGGAGCTCGAAATGAGCAGTTCTTC	CASRLAGARNEQFF
TRBV5-6	.	TRBJ2-2	TRBD2	TGTGCCAGCAGCTTCAGGATGGGAGGGAGGGACACCGGGGAGCTGTTTTTT	CASSFRMGGRDTGELFF
TRBV28	.	TRBJ1-5	TRBD1	TGTGCCAGCAGTTCGGACAGGGTGTACCAGCCCCAGCATTTT	CASSSDRVYQPQHF
TRBV27	.	TRBJ2-5	.	TGTGCCAGCAGTTCTCAGACTAGGAGGGAGACCCAGTACTTC	CASSSQTRRETQYF
TRBV28	.	TRBJ1-1	TRBD1	TGTGCCAGCACACCCCTCCGGGACAGGGTAGGAGGAGCTTTCTTT	CASTPLRDRVGGAFF
TRBV7-3	.	TRBJ2-1	TRBD1	TGTGCCAGCAGCCCCGGGACAGACCTACAGAATGAGCAGTTCTTC	CASSPGTDLQNEQFF
TRBV7-9	.	TRBJ2-7	TRBD1	TGTGCCAGCAGCTTCCTCCGGGACAGGGCCTACGAGCAGTACTTC	CASSFLRDRAYEQYF
TRBV2	.	TRBJ2-1	TRBD2	TGTGCCAGCAGAGGACTAGCGGGTTACAATGAGCAGTTCTTC	CASRGLAGYNEQFF
TRBV11-2	few	TRBJ2-3	TRBD1	TGTGCCAGCAGTTGGGACAGCACCGCAGATACGCAGTATTTT	CASSWDSTADTQYF
TRBV18	.	TRBJ1-1	.	TGTGCCAGCTCACCAACCCAGAAGAACACTGAAGCTTTCTTT	CASSPTQKNTEAFF
TRBV5-1	.	TRBJ2-7	.	TGCGCCAGCAGCTTGGGTATATTGGAAGGGCAGGGCTACGAGCAGTACTTC	CASSLGILEGQGYEQYF
TRBV7-2	.	TRBJ2-7	.	TGTGCCAGCAGCCAGTACAGGAGCTCCTACGAGCAGTACTTC	CASSQYRSSYEQYF
TRBV5-1	.	TRBJ2-7	TRBD1	TGCGCCAGCAGCCAGGGACCGCGCCAGGGGGACGAGCAGTACTTC	CASSQGPRQGDEQYF
TRBV5-4	.	TRBJ2-7	TRBD2	TGTGCCAGCAGCTTTAGGGGTGGGAGGGAGGAGCAGTACTTC	CASSFRGGREEQYF
TRBV4-3	.	TRBJ2-7	TRBD1	TGCGCCAGCAGCCAAGAACGGCAACAGGGGGCGCGGGCGTACGAGCAGTACTTC	CASSQERQQGARAYEQYF
TRBV5-1	.	TRBJ1-5	.	TGCGCCAGCAGCTTGGTCGGGGGGGATCAGCCCCAGCATTTT	CASSLVGGDQPQHF
TRBV11-2	.	TRBJ2-3	.	TGTGCCAGCAGCTTAGCTCCTAAACAGGGCACAGATACGCAGTATTTT	CASSLAPKQGTDTQYF
TRBV7-2	.	TRBJ2-7	TRBD2	TGTGCCAGCAGCACCCGGGGGAGCGGGAGGGCCCTCTACGAGCAGTACTTC	CASSTRGSGRALYEQYF
TRBV7-8	.	TRBJ2-2	TRBD2	TGTGCCAGCAGCTTAGCCGGCGGGGGAAACACCGGGGAGCTGTTTTTT	CASSLAGGGNTGELFF
TRBV28	.	TRBJ1-5	.	TGTGCCAGCACTTGGGGCCAGGGGAATAATCAGCCCCAGCATTTT	CASTWGQGNNQPQHF
TRBV2	.	TRBJ2-5	.	TGTGCCAGCAGGGCGACAGCGCTACAAGAGACCCAGTACTTC	CASRATALQETQYF
TRBV27	.	TRBJ2-5	TRBD2	TGTGCCAGCAGTGAAATTAGCGGGAGTAAAAAGACCCAGTACTTC	CASSEISGSKKTQYF
TRBV10-2	.	TRBJ1-2	.	TGCGCCAGCAGAGAGACAGCTAACTATGGCTACACCTTC	CASRETANYGYTF
TRBV15	.	TRBJ1-6	.	TGTGCCACCAGCAGAGGAGACAGGTATAATTCACCCCTCCACTTT	CATSRGDRYNSPLHF
TRBV19	many	TRBJ1-2	.	TGTGCCAGTACCTTCGGGGGGCTTAACTATGGCTACACCTTC	CASTFGGLNYGYTF
TRBV9	once	TRBJ2-3	TRBD2	TGTGCCAGCAGCGTAGGGGTAGCGGGGGGTACCACAGATACGCAGTATTTT	CASSVGVAGGTTDTQYF
TRBV11-3	.	TRBJ2-1	.	TGTGCCAGCAGCTTAAGTTTCGGTCGTGGCAGGGTCGATGAGCAGTTCTTC	CASSLSFGRGRVDEQFF
TRBV11-2	.	TRBJ1-2	.	TGTGCCAGCAGCCGCCCGCAGGGGTTAGGCGGCTACACCTTC	CASSRPQGLGGYTF
TRBV30	once	TRBJ1-2	TRBD1	TGTGCCTGGAGAGGACAGGTTGGGTATGGCTACACCTTC	CAWRGQVGYGYTF
TRBV9	.	TRBJ1-4	.	TGTGCCAGCAGCGTAGGCCAGGCTAATGAAAAACTGTTTTTT	CASSVGQANEKLFF
TRBV15	.	TRBJ2-7	TRBD1	TGTGCCACCAGCAGAGCCCCCACAGGGGAGAAGTACTTC	CATSRAPTGEKYF
TRBV2	.	TRBJ1-5	.	TGTGCCAGCACCCTCAACAGGGAAGGGCAGCCCCAGCATTTT	CASTLNREGQPQHF
TRBV7-9	once	TRBJ1-1	.	TGTGCCAGCAGCTCGCCCGTATTAGCGTACGGCACTGAAGCTTTCTTT	CASSSPVLAYGTEAFF
TRBV10-3	few	TRBJ1-2	.	TGTGCCACCTCAGGGAACAGGGATGGCTACACCTTC	CATSGNRDGYTF
TRBV5-4	.	TRBJ2-7	TRBD2	TGTGCCAGCGCCCTGGGGGTAGCGGGGGCCTACGAGCAGTACTTC	CASALGVAGAYEQYF
TRBV6-1	.	TRBJ2-7	.	TGTGCCAGCAGTTTAGGACAGAGGCAGTACTTC	CASSLGQRQYF
TRBV13	.	TRBJ2-1	TRBD2	TGTGCCAGCAGCTCCCGACTAGCCCCCGATGAGCAGTTCTTC	CASSSRLAPDEQFF
TRBV11-3	.	TRBJ2-1	TRBD1	TGTGCCAGCAGCTTAGACCCCCCAGGGGGCCCCTTGAATGAGCAGTTCTTC	CASSLDPPGGPLNEQFF